Shown below are 3 T cell receptor beta chains from a single sample sequenced in a study of T cell responses to AZD1222 COVID-19 vaccine. Assay used: immunoSEQ multiplex PCR; TCRdb lists only in-frame clones, some missing. The repertoire includes 77,000 or so clones, 88% of them detected once, and roughly a fifth sits in the top ten. The starting material was peripheral blood, obtained on day 0 of AZD1222 vaccination. The receptor source for this set is an adult in good health.

The chain joins TRBV19 to TRBJ1-6, with 7 bases that match TRBD1. The CDR3 has 17 amino acids. V lost 3 bases to trimming and J lost 0 bases; unmatched junction nucleotides: 5. Germline V CDR1 and CDR2: LNHDA, SQIVND (reference sequence). This CDR3 is CASSMLGDSSYNSPLHF. CDR3 coding DNA: TGTGCCAGTAGTATGTTGGGGGACAGCTCCTATAATTCACCCCTCCACTTT. The full variable domain, its missing parts supplied by reference TRBV19 and TRBJ1-6, is DGGITQSPKYLFRKEGQNVTLSCEQNLNHDAMYWYRQDPGQGLRLIYYSQIVNDFQKGDIAEGYSVSREKKESFPLTVTSAQKNPTAFYLCASSMLGDSSYNSPLHFGNGTRLTVT.

The rearrangement links TRBV30 to TRBJ1-1; tentatively, D is TRBD1 (5 bases). The CDR3 has 14 amino acids. Germline V gene data show CDR1 as GTSNPN and CDR2 as SVGIG (reference sequence). V gave up 3 bases and J gave up 4 bases, with 15 bases separating them. The CDR3 nucleotides are TGTGCCTGGAGGGCCGATTGGGGGGGCACTGAAGCTTTCTTT. Translated: CAWRADWGGTEAFF.

The chain has TRBV7-8 and TRBJ2-7; 7 positions agree with TRBD2. The germline V gene encodes CDR1 SGHVS and CDR2 FQNEAQ. Losses at the gene ends were 5 bases for V and 2 bases for J; bases not matched to a gene: 6. This CDR3 has 14 amino acids. The CDR3 loop is CASSRGLGTYEQYF. DNA of the CDR3: TGTGCCAGCAGCAGAGGACTAGGCACCTACGAGCAGTACTTC.